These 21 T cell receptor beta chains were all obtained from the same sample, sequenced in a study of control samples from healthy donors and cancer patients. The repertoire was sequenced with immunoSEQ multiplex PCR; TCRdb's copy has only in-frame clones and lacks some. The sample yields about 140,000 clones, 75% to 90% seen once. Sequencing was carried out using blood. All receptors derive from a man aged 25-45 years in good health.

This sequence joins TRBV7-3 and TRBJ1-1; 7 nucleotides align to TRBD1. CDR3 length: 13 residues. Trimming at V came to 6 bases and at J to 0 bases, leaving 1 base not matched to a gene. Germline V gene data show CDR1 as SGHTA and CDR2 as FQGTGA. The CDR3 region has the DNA TGTGCCAGCAGACAGGGGATGAACACTGAAGCTTTCTTT. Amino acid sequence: CASRQGMNTEAFF.

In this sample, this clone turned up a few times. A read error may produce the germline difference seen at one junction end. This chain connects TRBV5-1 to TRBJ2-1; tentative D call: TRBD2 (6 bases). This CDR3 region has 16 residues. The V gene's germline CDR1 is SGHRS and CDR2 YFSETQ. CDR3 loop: CASRLAGTSSYNEQFF. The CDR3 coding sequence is TGCGCCAGCAGGTTGGCCGGGACTTCCTCCTACAATGAGCAGTTCTTC.

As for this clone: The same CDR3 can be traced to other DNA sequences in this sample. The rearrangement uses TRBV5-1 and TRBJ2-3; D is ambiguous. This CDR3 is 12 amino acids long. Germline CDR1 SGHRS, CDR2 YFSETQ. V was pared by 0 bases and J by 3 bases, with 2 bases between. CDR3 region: CASSLDTDTQYF. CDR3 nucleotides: TGCGCCAGCAGCTTGGATACAGATACGCAGTATTTT. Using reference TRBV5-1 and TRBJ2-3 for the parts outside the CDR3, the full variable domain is KAGVTQTPRYLIKTRGQQVTLSCSPISGHRSVSWYQQTPGQGLQFLFEYFSETQRNKGNFPGRFSGRQFSNSRSEMNVSTLELGDSALYLCASSLDTDTQYFGPGTRLTVL.

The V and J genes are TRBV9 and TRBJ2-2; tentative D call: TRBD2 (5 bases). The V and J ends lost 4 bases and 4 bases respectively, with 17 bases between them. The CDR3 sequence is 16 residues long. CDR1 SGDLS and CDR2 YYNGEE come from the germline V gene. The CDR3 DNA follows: TGTGCCAGCAGCATAGACGGTTCGGGGTCCACCGGGGAGCTGTTTTTT. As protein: CASSIDGSGSTGELFF.

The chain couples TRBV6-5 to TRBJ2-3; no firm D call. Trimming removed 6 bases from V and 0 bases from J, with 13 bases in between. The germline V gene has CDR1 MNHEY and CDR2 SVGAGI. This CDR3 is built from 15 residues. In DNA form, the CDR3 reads TGTGCCAGCAGCCAAGAGATTGCTAGCACAGATACGCAGTATTTT. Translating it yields CASSQEIASTDTQYF.

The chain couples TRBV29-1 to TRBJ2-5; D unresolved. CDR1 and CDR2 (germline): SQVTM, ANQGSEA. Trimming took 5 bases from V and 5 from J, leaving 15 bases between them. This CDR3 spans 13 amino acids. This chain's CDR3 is CSVRLLFMETQYF. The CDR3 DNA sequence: TGCAGCGTTCGGCTCTTATTTATGGAGACCCAGTACTTC.

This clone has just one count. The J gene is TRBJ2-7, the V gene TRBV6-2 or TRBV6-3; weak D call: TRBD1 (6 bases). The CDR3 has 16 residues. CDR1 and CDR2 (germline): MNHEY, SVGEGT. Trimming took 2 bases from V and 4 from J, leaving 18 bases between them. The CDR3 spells CASSYPAGTMGYEQYF. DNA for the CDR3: TGTGCCAGCAGTTACCCTGCCGGGACAATGGGATACGAGCAGTACTTC.

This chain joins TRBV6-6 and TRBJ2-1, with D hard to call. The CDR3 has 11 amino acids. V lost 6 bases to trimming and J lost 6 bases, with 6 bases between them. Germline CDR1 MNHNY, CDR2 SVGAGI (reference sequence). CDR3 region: CASRSSNEQFF. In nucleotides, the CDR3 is TGTGCCAGCAGGTCGAGCAATGAGCAGTTCTTC.

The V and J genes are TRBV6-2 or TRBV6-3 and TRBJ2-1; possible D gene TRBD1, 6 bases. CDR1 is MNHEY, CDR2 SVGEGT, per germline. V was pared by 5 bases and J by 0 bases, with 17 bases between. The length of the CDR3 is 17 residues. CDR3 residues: CASSLLGWTDSYNEQFF. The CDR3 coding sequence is TGTGCCAGCAGTCTCTTAGGGTGGACAGACTCCTACAATGAGCAGTTCTTC.

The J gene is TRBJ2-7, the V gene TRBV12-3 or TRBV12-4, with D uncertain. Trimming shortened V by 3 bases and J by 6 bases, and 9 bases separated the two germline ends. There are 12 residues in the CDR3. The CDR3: CASSLTDFEQYF. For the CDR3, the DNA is TGTGCCAGCAGTTTGACTGACTTCGAGCAGTACTTC.

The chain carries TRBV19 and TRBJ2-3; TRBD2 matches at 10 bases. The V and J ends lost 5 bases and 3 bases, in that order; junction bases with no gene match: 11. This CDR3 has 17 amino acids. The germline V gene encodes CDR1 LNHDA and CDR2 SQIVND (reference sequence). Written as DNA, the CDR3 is TGTGCCAGTAGTCAGAAGGGGCCTAGCGGGGGTACAGATACGCAGTATTTT. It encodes CASSQKGPSGGTDTQYF.

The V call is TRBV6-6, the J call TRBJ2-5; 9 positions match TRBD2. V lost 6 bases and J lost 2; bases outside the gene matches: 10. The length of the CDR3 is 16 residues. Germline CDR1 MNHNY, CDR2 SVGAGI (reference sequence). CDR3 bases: TGTGCCAGCAGCCTTCTAGCGGGACTTGCTCAAGAGACCCAGTACTTC. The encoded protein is CASSLLAGLAQETQYF.

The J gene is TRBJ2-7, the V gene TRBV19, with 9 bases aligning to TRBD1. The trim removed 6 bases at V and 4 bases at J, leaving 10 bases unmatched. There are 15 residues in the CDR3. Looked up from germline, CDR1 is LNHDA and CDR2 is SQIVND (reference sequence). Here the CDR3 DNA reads TGTGCCAGTAGCCCGGGACAGGGTTCCTCATACGAGCAGTACTTC. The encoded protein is CASSPGQGSSYEQYF.

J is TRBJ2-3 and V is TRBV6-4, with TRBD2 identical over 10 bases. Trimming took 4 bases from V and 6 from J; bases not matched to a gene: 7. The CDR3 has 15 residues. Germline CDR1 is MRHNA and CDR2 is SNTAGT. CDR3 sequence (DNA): TGTGCCAGCAGTGCAGCAGCGGGAGGGCTGGATACGCAGTATTTT. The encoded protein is CASSAAAGGLDTQYF.

This CDR3 is CASSGRDIYSPLHF. CDR3 sequence (DNA): TGTGCCAGCAGCGGACGGGACATCTATTCACCCCTCCACTTT. The chain combines TRBV9 with TRBJ1-6, with D possibly TRBD1 on 6 matching bases. Deletions cut 3 bases from V and 8 bases from J, with 12 bases between. Germline CDR1 reads SGDLS; CDR2 reads YYNGEE. This CDR3 has 14 residues.

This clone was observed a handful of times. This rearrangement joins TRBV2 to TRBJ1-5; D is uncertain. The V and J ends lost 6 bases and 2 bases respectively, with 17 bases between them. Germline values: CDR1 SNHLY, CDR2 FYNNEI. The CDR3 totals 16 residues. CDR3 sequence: CASRTTRIVGNQPQHF. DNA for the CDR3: TGTGCCAGCAGGACAACAAGGATTGTCGGCAATCAGCCCCAGCATTTT. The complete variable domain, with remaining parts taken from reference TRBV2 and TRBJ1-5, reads EPEVTQTPSHQVTQMGQEVILRCVPISNHLYFYWYRQILGQKVEFLVSFYNNEISEKSEIFDDQFSVERPDGSNFTLKIRSTKLEDSAMYFCASRTTRIVGNQPQHFGDGTRLSIL.

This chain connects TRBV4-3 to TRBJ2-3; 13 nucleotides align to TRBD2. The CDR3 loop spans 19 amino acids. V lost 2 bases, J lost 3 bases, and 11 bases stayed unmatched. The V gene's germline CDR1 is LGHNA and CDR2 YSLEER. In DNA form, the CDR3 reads TGCGCCAGCAGCCAAAACGGACTAGCGGGAGATGTATGGACAGATACGCAGTATTTT. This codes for CASSQNGLAGDVWTDTQYF.

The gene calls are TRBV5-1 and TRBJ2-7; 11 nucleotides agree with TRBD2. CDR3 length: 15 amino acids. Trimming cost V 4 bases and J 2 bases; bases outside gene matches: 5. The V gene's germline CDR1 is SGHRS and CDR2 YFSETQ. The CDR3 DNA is TGCGCCAGCAGCGCCGGGACTAGCGGAACCTACGAGCAGTACTTC. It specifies CASSAGTSGTYEQYF.

The CDR3 bases are TGTGCCAGCAGCCCTGGGAATGCCGAAGCTTTCTTT. Protein product: CASSPGNAEAFF. V and J are TRBV11-3 and TRBJ1-1; no reliable D call. CDR1 is SGHNT, CDR2 YENEEA, per germline. CDR3 length: 12 residues. V was trimmed by 5 bases and J by 8 bases, leaving 12 bases between them. The whole variable domain, remainder taken from reference TRBV11-3 and TRBJ1-1, is EAGVVQSPRYKIIEKKQPVAFWCNPISGHNTLYWYLQNLGQGPELLIRYENEEAVDDSQLPKDRFSAERLKGVDSTLKIQPAELGDSAVYLCASSPGNAEAFFGQGTRLTVV.

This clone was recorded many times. DNA of the CDR3: TGTGCCACCAGCAGAGATCGCCCCCCTTGGGGGAGTAGCGAGCAGTACTTC. This encodes CATSRDRPPWGSSEQYF. The chain is built from TRBV15 and TRBJ2-7; the D gene could be TRBD1 or TRBD2 (5 bases each). CDR1 LNHNV and CDR2 YYDKDF come from the germline V gene (reference sequence). The CDR3 is made up of 17 amino acids. V was shortened by 0 bases and J by 6 bases, with 21 bases between the two germline ends.

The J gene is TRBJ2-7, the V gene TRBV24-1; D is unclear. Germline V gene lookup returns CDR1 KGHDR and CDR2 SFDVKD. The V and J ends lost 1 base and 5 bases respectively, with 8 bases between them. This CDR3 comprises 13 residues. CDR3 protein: CATSDLKGHEQYF. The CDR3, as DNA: TGTGCCACCAGTGATTTAAAGGGCCACGAGCAGTACTTC.